A selection of T cell receptor beta chains follows, all from one sample in a study of control samples from healthy donors and cancer patients. Using immunoSEQ multiplex PCR, the repertoire was profiled, and TCRdb retains in-frame clones only, with some absent. The repertoire holds fewer than 90,000 clones, with 88% as singletons. The sequencing sample was made of blood. These receptors were collected from a woman aged 45-65 years in good health. Both conserved end residues are part of each CDR3. The D gene is left open where the match is weak. Not all rows give a size; the values are once, few, many and, for expanded clones, a class.

d_gene,abundance,j_gene,v_gene,CDR3aa,CDR3nt
-,-,TRBJ2-3,TRBV5-8,CASSFRIDTQYF,TGTGCCAGCAGCTTCCGGATAGATACGCAGTATTTT
-,-,TRBJ2-1,TRBV10-2,CASSESGRDNEQFF,TGCGCCAGCAGTGAGTCGGGACGAGACAATGAGCAGTTCTTC
TRBD2,-,TRBJ2-1,TRBV7-9,CASSPLGSGGKNEQFF,TGTGCCAGCAGCCCTCTGGGGAGCGGGGGCAAGAATGAGCAGTTCTTC
TRBD1,-,TRBJ1-2,TRBV29-1,CSVGQGGGYTF,TGCAGCGTTGGACAGGGTGGGGGCTACACCTTC
TRBD2,-,TRBJ2-7,TRBV7-8,CASSPGGSYEQYF,TGTGCCAGCAGCCCCGGGGGGTCCTACGAGCAGTACTTC
TRBD1,-,TRBJ2-7,TRBV7-9,CASSPRQGDEQYF,TGTGCCAGCAGCCCCCGACAGGGGGACGAGCAGTACTTC
-,-,TRBJ1-1,TRBV19,CASSLVSANTEAFF,TGTGCCAGTAGTTTAGTGTCGGCGAACACTGAAGCTTTCTTT
-,-,TRBJ1-5,TRBV29-1,CSVGSGGYQPQHF,TGCAGCGTCGGGTCGGGGGGTTATCAGCCCCAGCATTTT
TRBD2,-,TRBJ2-3,TRBV2,CASSASGARTDTQYF,TGTGCCAGCAGTGCCAGCGGGGCCCGCACAGATACGCAGTATTTT
-,-,TRBJ1-2,TRBV5-6,CASSFGTSGYTF,TGTGCCAGCAGCTTCGGAACTAGTGGCTACACCTTC
TRBD1,-,TRBJ1-3,TRBV3-1/TRBV3-2,CASSQGRTGGLGNTIYF,TGTGCCAGCAGCCAAGGAAGGACAGGGGGCCTCGGAAACACCATATATTTT
-,-,TRBJ2-7,TRBV6-6,CASVFGSLSYEQYF,TGTGCCAGCGTTTTCGGTTCTCTCTCCTACGAGCAGTACTTC
TRBD1,once,TRBJ1-2,TRBV18,CASSPGQDLYGYTF,TGTGCCAGCTCACCGGGACAGGACCTCTATGGCTACACCTTC
-,once,TRBJ1-1,TRBV12-3/TRBV12-4,CASTPSGTEAFF,TGTGCCAGCACCCCCAGTGGGACTGAAGCTTTCTTT
-,-,TRBJ1-1,TRBV6-5,CASSSITEAFF,TGTGCCAGCAGTTCCATCACTGAAGCTTTCTTT
-,-,TRBJ1-3,TRBV2,CASMRNGGNTIYF,TGTGCCAGCATGAGAAATGGGGGAAACACCATATATTTT
TRBD1,-,TRBJ1-4,TRBV5-6,CASSKQARDRGEKLFF,TGTGCCAGCAGTAAACAGGCACGGGACAGGGGTGAAAAACTGTTTTTT